This section outlines one TCR beta chain sequence together with its context. No treatment of any kind had been given to any patient before thyroid surgery. This record belongs to a study of metastatic and nonmetastatic thyroid tumors. Background on the study: A comparison of repertoires was made across blood and tumor or nodule tissue from malignant and benign thyroid patients.

As processed by the authors: Researchers built a distant-metastasis classifier for papillary thyroid cancer that drew on CDR3 differences across clinicopathological groups. TCRdb used MiXCR to call clones anew from the PCR reads. The V and J calls were not made by the authors but by TCRdb's processing. The data contain about 8,400 clones, around 40% of them singletons. With 3 bases clipped from V and 3 bases from J, the junction kept 4 bases outside the gene matches. Germline V CDR1 and CDR2: KGHSH, LQKENI. This CDR3 has 15 residues. The rearrangement uses TRBV18 and TRBJ1-3; 8 positions match TRBD1. The source is a male donor with papillary thyroid cancer or a benign thyroid nodule (not recorded which). Some clones in this sample may be carry-over from other donors' samples. Sample: tumor tissue. The CDR3 is CASSPGQGGGNTIYF. CDR3 nucleotide sequence: TGTGCCAGCTCACCTGGACAGGGCGGTGGAAACACCATATATTTT.